This TCR beta chain was captured in a study of blood T cell repertoires in COVID-19. At the level of the study: From the United States, Italy and Spain came samples of acute and convalescent COVID-19.

The CDR3 runs 13 residues. The germline V gene encodes CDR1 MNHEY and CDR2 SVGEGT. Trimming removed 2 bases from V and 6 bases from J, with 7 bases in between. Seattle patients were enrolled during active infection and followed longitudinally. Per the original data handling: Counts of nucleated cells, estimated from reference gene primer amplification, were obtained. Some clones are missing from TCRdb's copy, which holds only in-frame ones; the method was immunoSEQ multiplex PCR. That table gives V, J and clone size, and the DNA gave D and trimming. The sample lists under 400,000 clones, 80% to 90% occurring once.

Sequenced input: peripheral blood. V is TRBV6-2 or TRBV6-3 and J is TRBJ2-2; the D is unclear. The clonotype originates from a woman aged 25 to 39 with COVID-19, enrolled during active disease. The CDR3 DNA is TGTGCCAGCAGTTACGGAGTGGCCGGGGAGCTGTTTTTT. Encoded protein: CASSYGVAGELFF.